The sequence of this T cell receptor beta chain was determined in a study of OX40 agonist ivuxolimab in advanced cancers. Notes on this clone: The target antigen is unknown.

The CDR3 loop spans 17 amino acids. Trimming stripped 2 bases from V and 0 bases from J, with 11 bases between. Per germline, CDR1 SNHLY and CDR2 FYNNEI. Sequencing was performed with immunoSEQ multiplex PCR; in TCRdb, only in-frame clones are kept and a portion is missing. This table has some 59,000 clones, less than 95% appearing once. Study-wide findings and caveats: The authors did not determine the antigen specificity of the expanded peripheral T cells.

The sample here was CD4+ or CD8+ T cells sorted from blood, taken in a trial of the OX40 agonist ivuxolimab. This clonotype was sampled from an adult with an advanced solid tumor such as melanoma, head and neck, liver or kidney cancer. V gene TRBV2 combines with J gene TRBJ2-6; D uncertain. The CDR3 DNA reads as TGTGCCAGCAGTGAAAACCCCTTTGCCTCTGGGGCCAACGTCCTGACTTTC. Its protein product is CASSENPFASGANVLTF.